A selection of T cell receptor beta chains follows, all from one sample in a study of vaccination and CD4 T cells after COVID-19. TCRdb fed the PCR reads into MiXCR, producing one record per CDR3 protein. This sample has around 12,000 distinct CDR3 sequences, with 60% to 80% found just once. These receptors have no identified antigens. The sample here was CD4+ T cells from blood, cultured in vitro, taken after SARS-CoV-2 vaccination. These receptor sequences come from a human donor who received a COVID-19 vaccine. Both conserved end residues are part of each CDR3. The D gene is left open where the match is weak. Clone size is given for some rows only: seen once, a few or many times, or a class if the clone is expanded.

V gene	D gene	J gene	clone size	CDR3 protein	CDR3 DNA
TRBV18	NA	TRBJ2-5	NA	CASSEQETQYF	TGTGCCAGCTCAGAACAAGAGACCCAGTACTTC
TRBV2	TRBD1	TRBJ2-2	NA	CASTKTDRVNTGELFF	TGTGCCAGCACCAAGACGGACAGGGTAAACACCGGGGAGCTGTTTTTT
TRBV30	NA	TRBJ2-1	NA	CAWSVVGSSYNEQFF	TGTGCCTGGAGTGTCGTGGGAAGCTCCTACAATGAGCAGTTCTTC
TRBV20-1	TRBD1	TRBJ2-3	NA	CSARERRTGDLTDTQYF	TGCAGTGCTAGAGAGAGAAGGACAGGGGATTTGACAGATACGCAGTATTTT
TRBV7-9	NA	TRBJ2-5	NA	CASSLVQRETQYF	TGTGCCAGCAGCTTAGTCCAGCGGGAGACCCAGTACTTC
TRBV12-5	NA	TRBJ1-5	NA	CASSLRYIQPQHF	TGTGCTAGTTCCCTACGTTACATTCAGCCCCAGCATTTT
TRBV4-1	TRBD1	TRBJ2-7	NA	CASSQGQGASYEQYF	TGCGCCAGCAGCCAAGGGCAGGGGGCTTCTTACGAGCAGTACTTC
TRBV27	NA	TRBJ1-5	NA	CASSLGGNGQPQHF	TGTGCCAGCAGTTTAGGGGGTAACGGTCAGCCCCAGCATTTT
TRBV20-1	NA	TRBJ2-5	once	CSARAVQETQYF	TGCAGTGCTAGGGCAGTCCAAGAGACCCAGTACTTC
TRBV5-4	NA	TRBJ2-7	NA	CASSLLGSGVSYEQYF	TGTGCCAGCAGCCTACTCGGCTCGGGGGTCTCCTACGAGCAGTACTTC
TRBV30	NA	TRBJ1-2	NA	CAWSTTLGQYGYTF	TGTGCCTGGAGTACGACTCTAGGACAGTATGGCTACACCTTC
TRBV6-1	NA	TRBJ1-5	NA	CASSEYPRDILSNQPQHF	TGTGCCAGCAGTGAATATCCTCGGGACATCCTTAGCAATCAGCCCCAGCATTTT
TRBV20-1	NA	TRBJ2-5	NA	CSARGSEGQETQYF	TGCAGTGCTAGAGGCTCGGAGGGTCAAGAGACCCAGTACTTC
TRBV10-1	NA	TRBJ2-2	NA	CASSPIPANTGELFF	TGCGCCAGCAGCCCCATTCCCGCGAACACCGGGGAGCTGTTTTTT
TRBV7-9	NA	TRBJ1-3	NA	CASSLAASGNTIYF	TGTGCCAGCAGCTTAGCGGCCTCTGGAAACACCATATATTTT
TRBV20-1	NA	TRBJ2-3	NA	CSAIRPSEVDTQYF	TGCAGTGCTATTAGGCCTAGCGAGGTAGATACGCAGTATTTT
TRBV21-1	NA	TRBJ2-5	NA	CASSKAWKQRETQYF	TGTGCCAGCAGCAAAGCTTGGAAACAGAGAGAGACCCAGTACTTC
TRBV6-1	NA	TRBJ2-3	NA	CASSENGYRAASGQYF	TGTGCCAGCAGTGAAAACGGGTACCGGGCGGCGTCAGGGCAGTATTTT
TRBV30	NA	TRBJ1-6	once	CAWDNPRGRFESPLHF	TGTGCCTGGGATAATCCCCGGGGGCGATTCGAGTCACCCCTCCACTTT
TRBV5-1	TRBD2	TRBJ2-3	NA	CASSLDAAGGPDTQYF	TGCGCCAGCAGCTTGGATGCAGCGGGGGGGCCAGATACGCAGTATTTT
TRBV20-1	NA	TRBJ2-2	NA	CSAAGTFTGELFF	TGCAGTGCTGCCGGGACTTTCACCGGGGAGCTGTTTTTT
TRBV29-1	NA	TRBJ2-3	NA	CSVDTGGFTDTQYF	TGCAGCGTTGATACCGGAGGGTTCACAGATACGCAGTATTTT
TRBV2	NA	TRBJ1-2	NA	CASSYNRNGYTF	TGTGCCAGCAGTTACAACAGGAATGGCTACACCTTC
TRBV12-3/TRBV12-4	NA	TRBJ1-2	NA	CASSLTKSGYTF	TGTGCCAGCAGTTTAACGAAGAGCGGCTACACCTTC
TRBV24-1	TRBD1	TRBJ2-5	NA	CATSDADRGAETQYF	TGTGCCACCAGTGATGCGGACAGGGGGGCGGAGACCCAGTACTTC
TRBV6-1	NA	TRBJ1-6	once	CASSHGQRLNSPLHF	TGTGCCAGCAGTCACGGACAGAGGCTTAATTCACCCCTCCACTTT
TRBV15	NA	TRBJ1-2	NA	CATSPREANYGYTF	TGTGCCACCAGTCCCAGGGAGGCCAACTATGGCTACACCTTC
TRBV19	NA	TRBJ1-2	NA	CASSRGADYGYTF	TGTGCCAGTAGTCGGGGGGCGGACTATGGCTACACCTTC
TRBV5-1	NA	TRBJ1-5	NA	CASSASRGQPQHF	TGCGCCAGCAGCGCCAGCAGGGGACAGCCCCAGCATTTT